What follows is one T cell receptor (beta chain) and its context. These data belong to a study of regulatory T cells in long-lasting Graves disease. The sample's time point: persistent/refractory GD, antithyroid drugs over 5 years with positive TRAb. PBMC RNA served as the TCR library source. Blood from the periphery, around 9.3 milliliters in all, was drawn into EDTA tubes. Arm-PCR of CDR3 regions and iRepertoire HTBI primers were used to build TCR beta libraries. Via MiXCR, TCRdb re-called the multiplex PCR reads, giving one row per CDR3 protein. The profile covers 300,000 to 350,000 distinct CDR3 sequences, with around a fifth appearing a single time and approximately 31% taken by the ten largest. The TCR originated in a female donor with Graves disease. Sequencing was performed on peripheral blood mononuclear cells (PBMCs), taken when the disease was refractory, from a patient treated with antithyroid drugs.

The CDR3 spells CSAYRGTSGSPPSYNEQFF. DNA of the CDR3: TGCAGTGCCTACCGGGGGACTAGCGGGAGCCCTCCCTCCTACAATGAGCAGTTCTTC. The chain recombines TRBV20-1 with TRBJ2-1, with TRBD2 identical over 14 bases. J gave up 0 bases and V 6 bases, and 13 bases lay outside the gene matches. Germline lookup yields CDR1 DFQATT and CDR2 SNEGSKA (reference sequence). The CDR3 is 19 residues long.